This entry is about one T cell receptor beta chain. Antigen unknown. These data originate in a study of cytomegalovirus exposure and HLA in healthy donors. Findings of the study overall: In vitro, a few CMV-associated chains proved specific for CMV antigens.

PCR primers comprised 60 Vbeta and 13 Jbeta primers. Generated by immunoSEQ multiplex PCR, the TCRdb table keeps only in-frame clones and is missing some. This table has more than 85,000 clones, approximately 80% appearing once. The CDR3 loop spans 15 amino acids. Trimming at V came to 2 bases and at J to 5 bases, leaving 5 bases not matched to a gene. CDR1 and CDR2 (germline): KGHSH, LQKENI. What was sequenced was PBMCs. The V call is TRBV18, the J call TRBJ1-2, with 10 positions matching TRBD1. This TCR came from a female donor in good health and CMV-seropositive. The CDR3 sequence is CASSPSGQGGYGYTF. The CDR3 DNA is TGTGCCAGCTCACCATCTGGACAGGGGGGATATGGCTACACCTTC.